Shown below are 9 T cell receptor beta chains from a single sample sequenced in a study of blood T cell repertoires in COVID-19. Only in-frame clones appear in the TCRdb table, and some are missing; sequencing was by immunoSEQ multiplex PCR. The table records roughly 170,000 clones, about 86% of them present only once. Material for sequencing was peripheral blood. Receptors were obtained from a woman between 70 and 85 years old with COVID-19, enrolled during active disease.

Only one count was recorded for this clone. Written as DNA, the CDR3 is TGTGCCAGCAGCCAAGTTTCCGCTAACTATGGCTACACCTTC. Amino acids: CASSQVSANYGYTF. This sequence joins TRBV3-1 (or the pseudogene TRBV3-2) and TRBJ1-2; D call uncertain. The CDR3 runs to 14 residues. The V and J ends lost 1 base and 0 bases respectively, with 6 bases between them. The germline V gene encodes CDR1 LGHDT and CDR2 YNNKEL (reference sequence).

The gene calls are TRBV28 and TRBJ1-2; 9 bases match TRBD1. V was clipped by 10 bases and J by 7 bases; unmatched bases: 7. In germline, CDR1 is MDHEN, CDR2 SYDVKM. The CDR3 is 12 amino acids. CDR3 protein: CAITRDRVGYTF. In DNA form, the CDR3 reads TGTGCCATCACGCGGGACAGGGTTGGCTACACCTTC.

This clone was seen only once. The chain carries TRBV6-6 and TRBJ1-2; perhaps TRBD1 as D (5 bases). V lost 0 bases and J 6 bases, leaving 11 bases between the germline ends. The CDR3 consists of 14 residues. The germline V gene has CDR1 MNHNY and CDR2 SVGAGI (reference sequence). DNA for the CDR3: TGTGCCAGCAGTTACTCGCCAGGGATTAATGGCTACACCTTC. Amino acids: CASSYSPGINGYTF.

This chain uses TRBV5-8 with TRBJ2-3, with 8 bases that match TRBD2. The V and J ends lost 4 bases and 2 bases, in that order; junction bases with no gene match: 6. The CDR3 is 15 residues long. Germline V lookup: CDR1 SGHTS, CDR2 YDEGEE. For the CDR3, the DNA is TGTGCCAGCAGCACGGGGGGGACACCCACAGATACGCAGTATTTT. It encodes CASSTGGTPTDTQYF.

This rearrangement joins TRBV6-5 to TRBJ2-7; 11 bases are a match to TRBD2. The CDR3 contains 15 residues. V lost 6 bases and J lost 3; bases outside the gene matches: 7. Germline CDR1 is MNHEY and CDR2 is SVGAGI. For the CDR3, the DNA is TGTGCCAGCAGGTCCGGCGGGACTAGCGGCTACGAGCAGTACTTC. Its protein product is CASRSGGTSGYEQYF.

V gene TRBV28 combines with J gene TRBJ1-1; D unclear. The CDR3 covers 12 residues. The germline V gene has CDR1 MDHEN and CDR2 SYDVKM. The V end was cut by 7 bases, the J end by 6 bases, with 12 bases between. The CDR3 reads CASTSTSAEAFF. As DNA, the CDR3 is TGTGCCAGCACCTCAACGAGCGCTGAAGCTTTCTTT.

The V call is TRBV19, the J call TRBJ2-5; maybe TRBD1 (5 bases). Trimming shortened V by 7 bases and J by 5 bases, and 14 bases separated the two germline ends. The CDR3 spans 13 residues. Germline V CDR1 and CDR2: LNHDA, SQIVND (reference sequence). The CDR3 spells CASNVRGEETQYF. The CDR3 DNA follows: TGTGCCAGTAATGTTAGGGGTGAGGAGACCCAGTACTTC.

The chain uses TRBV29-1 and TRBJ1-1, with D unclear. CDR1 SQVTM and CDR2 ANQGSEA come from the germline V gene. CDR3 size: 12 residues. The V and J ends lost 4 bases and 8 bases respectively, with 14 bases between them. The CDR3 reads CSVGLARREAFF. The CDR3 coding sequence is TGCAGCGTTGGCCTAGCCCGGCGCGAAGCTTTCTTT. Filled out from reference TRBV29-1 and TRBJ1-1, the complete variable domain reads SAVISQKPSRDICQRGTSLTIQCQVDSQVTMMFWYRQQPGQSLTLIATANQGSEATYESGFVIDKFPISRPNLTFSTLTVSNMSPEDSSIYLCSVGLARREAFFGQGTRLTVV.

V is TRBV29-1 and J is TRBJ2-5; 7 bases are shared with TRBD2. V lost 7 bases to trimming and J lost 1 base; unmatched junction nucleotides: 15. Per germline, CDR1 SQVTM and CDR2 ANQGSEA. The CDR3 spans 16 residues. The CDR3 DNA is TGCAGCGCCGCCCGTTGGGAGGGAGACACCCAAGAGACCCAGTACTTC. Translated: CSAARWEGDTQETQYF.